Sequencing of this T cell receptor beta chain was carried out in a study of technical replicates of blood from a few donors. Libraries were prepared by immunoSEQ multiplex PCR; TCRdb keeps only in-frame clonotypes and omits some of them. The sample records 15,000 or so clones, 80% to 90% being singletons. The junction had 6 bases not matched to a gene; V was cut back by 4 bases and J by 2 bases. Germline CDR1 reads SGHRS; CDR2 reads YFSETQ. The CDR3 is made up of 15 amino acids. Sequenced sample: PBMCs. The V and J genes are TRBV5-1 and TRBJ1-5; 7 nucleotides match TRBD1. The receptor comes from a human donor in good health. This chain's CDR3 is CASSQGGRGNQPQHF. Written as DNA, the CDR3 is TGCGCCAGCAGCCAGGGGGGAAGGGGCAATCAGCCCCAGCATTTT.